Presented here are 6 T cell receptor beta chains from one specimen sequenced in a study of control samples from healthy donors and cancer patients. Some clones are missing from TCRdb's copy, which holds only in-frame ones; the method was immunoSEQ multiplex PCR. Among 170,000 or so clones, just under 95% were seen once, and the ten largest hold roughly 8.4%. Sample: blood. All receptors derive from a woman aged 40 to 55 in good health.

J is TRBJ2-1 and V is TRBV27; 12 nucleotides match TRBD2. Trimming took 6 bases from V and 5 from J; bases not matched to a gene: 5. The germline CDR1 and CDR2 sequences are MNHEY and SMNVEV (reference sequence). The CDR3 totals 15 residues. The CDR3, as DNA: TGTGCCAGCAGCCCTCTAGCGGGGGGGAACAATGAGCAGTTCTTC. Translated, it gives CASSPLAGGNNEQFF.

Concerning this clone itself: The same CDR3 arises from other DNA sequences in this sample as well. This rearrangement joins TRBV5-1 to TRBJ1-1; no reliable D call. V lost 0 bases, J lost 1 base, and 10 bases lay in between. This CDR3 has 15 amino acids. Germline lookup yields CDR1 SGHRS and CDR2 YFSETQ. The CDR3 region is CASSLAGLGNTEAFF. The DNA for the CDR3 is TGCGCCAGCAGCTTGGCGGGATTGGGGAACACTGAAGCTTTCTTT.

CDR3 region: CASSLGYTNTGELFF. CDR3 nucleotides: TGTGCCAGCAGCTTAGGTTATACCAACACCGGGGAGCTGTTTTTT. The chain carries TRBV11-2 and TRBJ2-2, with no clear D. Germline V gene lookup returns CDR1 SGHAT and CDR2 FQNNGV. The V and J ends lost 1 base and 2 bases respectively, with 8 bases between them. This CDR3 is built from 15 residues.

This rearrangement joins TRBV3-1 (or the pseudogene TRBV3-2) to TRBJ2-7; D perhaps matches TRBD1 (5 bases). The V gene's germline CDR1 is LGHDT and CDR2 YNNKEL (reference sequence). V lost 2 bases and J lost 5, with 16 bases in between. The CDR3 covers 15 residues. In DNA form, the CDR3 reads TGTGCCAGCAGCCAACGCCCCGACGCCAGGGACGAGCAGTACTTC. Amino acids: CASSQRPDARDEQYF.

This chain links TRBV5-1 with TRBJ1-4, with TRBD1 matching 10 bases. The ends lost 3 bases at V and 2 bases at J; junction bases unmatched: 1. The length of the CDR3 is 15 residues. Germline V lookup: CDR1 SGHRS, CDR2 YFSETQ. CDR3: CASSWGQGTNEKLFF. CDR3 bases: TGCGCCAGCAGCTGGGGACAGGGGACTAATGAAAAACTGTTTTTT.

The genes are TRBV19 and TRBJ2-7; no definite D call. The CDR3 runs to 14 residues. Looked up from germline, CDR1 is LNHDA and CDR2 is SQIVND (reference sequence). Trimming shortened V by 5 bases and J by 2 bases, and 13 bases separated the two germline ends. This CDR3 reads CASSAQVDAYEQYF. The CDR3 bases are TGTGCCAGTAGTGCCCAGGTGGACGCCTACGAGCAGTACTTC.